This TCR beta chain was identified in a study of regulatory T cells in long-lasting Graves disease. Regarding the study as a whole: Newly diagnosed patients had higher TCR diversity than persistent Graves' patients did.

TCR beta libraries were built with iRepertoire HTBI primers and Arm-PCR of CDR3 regions. Using its own MiXCR run on the multiplex PCR reads, TCRdb lists one record per CDR3 protein. The repertoire holds 450,000 to 600,000 distinct CDR3 sequences, with 16% as singletons. Time point: newly diagnosed GD, antithyroid drugs for less than 3 months. Extracted PBMC RNA gave rise to the TCR library. Peripheral blood, roughly 10 milliliters of it, was drawn into EDTA tubes. This clonotype occurred many times. Its target is not known. The same data also went into a second study, on T cells in Graves' hyperthyroidism and ophthalmopathy.

The sequencing here drew on peripheral blood mononuclear cells (PBMCs), taken at new diagnosis, from a patient treated with antithyroid drugs. This TCR came from a man aged 40-55 years with Graves disease.

The chain's CDR3 is CASSFLRYEQYF. For the CDR3, the DNA is TGTGCCAGCAGTTTCCTGCGCTACGAGCAGTACTTC. V usage is TRBV28 and J usage is TRBJ2-7; D not resolved. Germline lookup yields CDR1 MDHEN and CDR2 SYDVKM. This CDR3 is 12 amino acids long. Trimming shortened V by 3 bases and J by 3 bases, and 6 bases separated the two germline ends.